The 17 T cell receptor beta chains below all came from one sample that was sequenced in a study of cytomegalovirus exposure and HLA in healthy donors. Amplification used 60 Vbeta primers and 13 Jbeta primers. Profiled with immunoSEQ multiplex PCR; TCRdb holds only in-frame clones, not every one. The table includes about 100,000 clones, roughly 71% detected once. Source material: PBMCs. The receptors originated from a man aged 40-55 years in good health and CMV-seropositive.

The J gene is TRBJ2-5, the V gene TRBV5-1; possibly TRBD2 for D (5 bases). The V end lost 4 bases, the J end lost 2 bases, and 12 bases lay between the germline ends. The germline V gene encodes CDR1 SGHRS and CDR2 YFSETQ. The CDR3 is made up of 14 amino acids. The CDR3 is CASSPRGAQETQYF. The DNA of the CDR3 is TGCGCCAGCAGCCCCCGGGGAGCTCAAGAGACCCAGTACTTC.

As for this clone: The germline gene is not matched at one end of the junction; a read error may be the cause. CDR3 DNA sequence: TGTGCCAGCAAGGGGACTAATCAGCCCCAGAATTTT. This encodes CASKGTNQPQNF. The gene calls are TRBV6-6 and TRBJ1-5, with D possibly being TRBD1 (5 bases). CDR1 is MNHNY and CDR2 is SVGAGI in the germline V gene (reference sequence). This CDR3 contains 12 residues.

The rearrangement links TRBV6-5 to TRBJ2-7; maybe TRBD1 (6 bases). CDR3 length: 13 residues. V gave up 8 bases and J gave up 2 bases, with 13 bases separating them. Germline V gives CDR1 MNHEY, CDR2 SVGAGI. The CDR3 loop reads CASGTGRAYEQYV. DNA of the CDR3: TGTGCCAGCGGAACAGGGAGAGCCTACGAGCAGTACGTC.

This chain uses TRBV9 with TRBJ2-1, with 14 bases matching TRBD2. Germline-derived CDR1 and CDR2 are SGDLS and YYNGEE. The CDR3 sequence is 16 residues long. The trim removed 3 bases at V and 10 bases at J, leaving 9 bases unmatched. CDR3 amino acids: CASSAHRTSGRQEQFF. The CDR3 coding sequence is TGTGCCAGCAGCGCCCACCGGACTAGCGGGAGGCAAGAGCAGTTCTTC.

The J gene is TRBJ2-1, the V gene TRBV6-6; the match to TRBD2 covers 12 bases. V shed 5 bases and J 8 bases; nucleotides not matched to a gene: 7. Germline lookup yields CDR1 MNHNY and CDR2 SVGAGI (reference sequence). The CDR3 is 15 residues long. The CDR3 sequence: CASSKLAGGSDEQFF. The CDR3 region has the DNA TGTGCCAGCAGTAAACTAGCGGGAGGTTCGGATGAGCAGTTCTTC.

The CDR3 loop is CASSEDLVRTDTQYF. CDR3 coding DNA: TGTGCCAGCAGTGAGGACTTAGTACGCACAGATACGCAGTATTTT. This chain uses TRBV6-1 with TRBJ2-3; possibly TRBD2 for D (5 bases). CDR1 is MNHNS and CDR2 is SASEGT in the germline V gene. This CDR3 is built from 15 residues. Trimming took off 3 bases at V and 1 base at J, with 11 bases between the two ends.

This clone has a handful of counts. The rearrangement links TRBV7-9 to TRBJ2-3; 9 bases align to TRBD2. The CDR3 totals 15 residues. V was clipped by 3 bases and J by 1 base; unmatched bases: 2. Germline CDR1 and CDR2: SEHNR and FQNEAQ (reference sequence). This CDR3 reads CASSFSGSGTDTQYF. The CDR3 nucleotides are TGTGCCAGCAGCTTTAGCGGGAGCGGCACAGATACGCAGTATTTT.

To note about this clone: The same CDR3 arises from other DNA sequences in this sample as well. J is TRBJ2-1 and V is TRBV9; 9 nucleotides agree with TRBD2. Germline-derived CDR1 and CDR2 are SGDLS and YYNGEE. The ends lost 0 bases at V and 4 bases at J; junction bases unmatched: 2. This CDR3 comprises 15 residues. The chain's CDR3 is CASSVGLAGYNEQFF. The CDR3 DNA follows: TGTGCCAGCAGCGTAGGGCTAGCGGGGTACAATGAGCAGTTCTTC.

The sample holds one count of this clone. The chain combines TRBV30 with TRBJ2-5, with TRBD1 as a possible D gene (7 bases). Germline V gives CDR1 GTSNPN, CDR2 SVGIG (reference sequence). V was pared by 2 bases and J by 2 bases, with 21 bases between. The CDR3 is made up of 17 amino acids. As DNA, the CDR3 is TGTGCCTGGAGTCACGAACGGGGGACAGCTGATCAAGAGACCCAGTACTTC. Residues: CAWSHERGTADQETQYF.

This clone occurred once. The V gene is TRBV29-1, the J gene TRBJ1-5, with D perhaps TRBD1 (5 bases). CDR3 length: 13 residues. CDR1 and CDR2 (germline): SQVTM, ANQGSEA. V was cut by 4 bases and J by 5 bases, with 12 bases left in between. The CDR3 sequence is CSVGGGSHQPQHF. In DNA, the CDR3 is TGCAGCGTTGGGGGGGGGAGTCATCAGCCCCAGCATTTT.

This chain connects TRBV4-2 to TRBJ2-3; D is possibly TRBD2 (5 bases). The CDR3 is made up of 17 amino acids. Germline V gives CDR1 LGHNA, CDR2 YNFKEQ. Trimming cost V 0 bases and J 2 bases, with 15 bases left between them. This CDR3 is CASSQEMASRTTDTQYF. CDR3 bases: TGTGCCAGCAGCCAAGAAATGGCTAGCAGAACCACAGATACGCAGTATTTT.

The CDR3 DNA is TGTGCCAGCAGCCCACAGGGGAGAGGTGACTACGAGCAGTACGTC. The encoded protein is CASSPQGRGDYEQYV. V is TRBV7-7 and J is TRBJ2-7, with 7 bases identical to TRBD1. J lost 3 bases, V lost 5 bases, and 10 bases had no gene match. The CDR3 extends over 15 amino acids. Germline CDR1 SSHAT, CDR2 FNYEAQ (reference sequence).

The J gene is TRBJ2-5, the V gene TRBV19, with 7 bases identical to TRBD2. V lost 1 base and J lost 7; bases outside the gene matches: 6. The CDR3 is made up of 14 amino acids. The germline V gene has CDR1 LNHDA and CDR2 SQIVND (reference sequence). The CDR3 DNA reads TGTGCCAGTAGTATAGCTGCGACTAGCCCGACCCAGTACTTC. This codes for CASSIAATSPTQYF.

The V and J genes are TRBV7-3 and TRBJ2-6; 8 positions match TRBD2. The ends lost 5 bases at V and 2 bases at J; junction bases unmatched: 5. The CDR3 extends over 16 amino acids. Per germline, CDR1 SGHTA and CDR2 FQGTGA. The CDR3 protein is CASSPGGGAGANVLTF. The CDR3 bases are TGTGCCAGCAGCCCGGGGGGGGGTGCTGGGGCCAACGTCCTGACTTTC.

The gene calls are TRBV4-3 and TRBJ2-1, with 8 bases matching TRBD1. This CDR3 comprises 15 residues. Per germline, CDR1 LGHNA and CDR2 YSLEER. The junction had 4 bases not matched to a gene; V was cut back by 0 bases and J by 6 bases. For the CDR3, the DNA is TGCGCCAGCAGCCAAGATTTGGACAGGGTCAATGAGCAGTTCTTC. This codes for CASSQDLDRVNEQFF.

This clone was recorded a few times. This rearrangement joins TRBV9 to TRBJ1-1; 9 bases match TRBD1. The germline gives CDR1 SGDLS, CDR2 YYNGEE. The CDR3 totals 12 residues. V was pared by 4 bases and J by 9 bases, with 4 bases of the junction left unmatched. The CDR3 DNA follows: TGTGCCAGCAGCACGGACAGGGGACAAGCTTTCTTT. This sequence encodes CASSTDRGQAFF.

The chain employs TRBV7-9 and TRBJ1-2; weak D call: TRBD1 (5 bases). The germline gives CDR1 SEHNR, CDR2 FQNEAQ (reference sequence). The V gene lost 5 bases and the J gene lost 8 bases, with 18 bases spanning the gap. The CDR3 sequence is 14 residues long. Here the CDR3 reads CASSRDGLEGGYTF. The CDR3 bases are TGTGCCAGCAGCCGGGACGGGCTGGAGGGGGGCTACACCTTC.